What follows are 27 T cell receptor beta chains derived from one specimen sequenced in a study of T cell changes during pregnancy in multiple sclerosis. Profiled with immunoSEQ multiplex PCR; TCRdb holds only in-frame clones, not every one. The data contain 100,000 to 110,000 clones, about 92% of them singletons. Sequencing used peripheral blood, obtained after pregnancy. The receptors derive from a female donor with multiple sclerosis, enrolled in a pregnancy study.

The rearrangement joins TRBV2 to TRBJ1-2; 7 bases agree with TRBD1. This CDR3 has 14 amino acids. Germline loops: CDR1 SNHLY, CDR2 FYNNEI. V dropped 6 bases and J dropped 4; count of bases not matched to a gene: 8. CDR3 DNA sequence: TGTGCCAGCAGCGACAGGGCCCAACTCTATGGCTACACCTTC. Its protein is CASSDRAQLYGYTF.

The J gene is TRBJ2-1, the V gene TRBV29-1, with 13 bases matching TRBD2. CDR3 length: 16 amino acids. Germline CDR1 is SQVTM and CDR2 is ANQGSEA. Trimming at V came to 2 bases and at J to 9 bases, leaving 10 bases not matched to a gene. This chain's CDR3 is CSVERNPGLAGSEQFF. The CDR3 nucleotides read TGCAGCGTTGAACGTAATCCGGGACTAGCGGGAAGTGAGCAGTTCTTC.

The CDR3: CASSPPGTGGGEKLFF. In nucleotides, the CDR3 is TGTGCCAGCAGTCCCCCTGGGACAGGGGGTGGAGAAAAACTGTTTTTT. V is TRBV6-6 and J is TRBJ1-4; 11 bases line up with TRBD1. Trimming at V came to 5 bases and at J to 8 bases, leaving 10 bases not matched to a gene. Per germline, CDR1 MNHNY and CDR2 SVGAGI (reference sequence). The CDR3 covers 16 residues.

This chain joins TRBV6-5 and TRBJ2-3; 12 nucleotides agree with TRBD2. Per germline, CDR1 MNHEY and CDR2 SVGAGI. V lost 6 bases and J lost 6; bases outside the gene matches: 7. The CDR3 has 15 residues. CDR3 protein: CASSSELAGGDTQYF. CDR3 sequence (DNA): TGTGCCAGCAGCAGCGAGCTAGCGGGGGGGGATACGCAGTATTTT.

The chain employs TRBV30 and TRBJ1-6, with D tentatively TRBD1 (6 bases). In germline, CDR1 is GTSNPN, CDR2 SVGIG (reference sequence). This CDR3 has 16 residues. V was clipped by 2 bases and J by 5 bases, with 16 bases between them. The CDR3 here is CAWSSPGGLNNSPLHF. CDR3 bases: TGTGCCTGGAGTAGCCCGGGGGGGCTTAATAATTCACCCCTCCACTTT.

Concerning this clone: The same CDR3 also results from other DNA sequences found in this sample. The genes are TRBV28 and TRBJ2-3; 9 bases fit TRBD1. Germline values: CDR1 MDHEN, CDR2 SYDVKM. J gave up 4 bases and V 3 bases, and 2 bases lay outside the gene matches. The CDR3 loop spans 14 amino acids. CDR3 amino acids: CASSLTGGADTQYF. CDR3 DNA: TGTGCCAGCAGTTTGACAGGGGGGGCAGATACGCAGTATTTT.

The chain has TRBV5-6 and TRBJ2-2, with 11 bases fitting TRBD2. V shed 1 base, J shed 8 bases, and the junction held 7 bases outside the gene matches. This CDR3 region has 16 residues. Germline CDR1 reads SGHDT; CDR2 reads YYEEEE. The CDR3 is CASSLRLAGGSGELFF. The CDR3 nucleotides read TGTGCCAGCAGCTTGCGTCTAGCGGGAGGTTCAGGGGAGCTGTTTTTT.

The V and J genes are TRBV18 and TRBJ1-3; 8 positions agree with TRBD1. The CDR3 sequence is 16 residues long. The germline gives CDR1 KGHSH, CDR2 LQKENI. With V trimmed by 4 bases and J by 1 base, 6 bases remained unmatched. The CDR3 protein is CASSQSGTGSGNTIYF. The DNA for the CDR3 is TGTGCCAGCTCACAATCCGGGACAGGATCTGGAAACACCATATATTTT.

This chain joins TRBV5-1 and TRBJ1-1; 7 positions agree with TRBD1. This CDR3 has 16 residues. Germline V CDR1 and CDR2: SGHRS, YFSETQ. Trimming cost V 4 bases and J 4 bases; bases outside gene matches: 13. The DNA for the CDR3 is TGCGCCAGCAGCCCCGTCAGGGGGGTTTTAGCCACTGAAGCTTTCTTT. It encodes CASSPVRGVLATEAFF.

The rearrangement uses TRBV5-1 and TRBJ2-3; D remains ambiguous. CDR1 and CDR2 from the germline V gene are SGHRS and YFSETQ. Trimming removed 2 bases at V and 3 bases at J, with 7 bases between. The CDR3 totals 13 residues. The CDR3 loop reads CASSFGRTDTQYF. CDR3 bases: TGCGCCAGCAGCTTCGGTCGGACAGATACGCAGTATTTT.

The V gene is TRBV4-1, the J gene TRBJ2-7, with a tentative D call TRBD1 (6 bases). CDR1 and CDR2 (germline): MGHRA, YSYEKL. CDR3 length: 16 amino acids. The V end was cut by 1 base, the J end by 6 bases, with 19 bases between. CDR3 sequence: CASSQVLQGPLVEQYF. The CDR3 coding sequence is TGCGCCAGCAGCCAAGTTCTACAGGGCCCCCTCGTCGAGCAGTACTTC.

The rearrangement uses TRBV11-2 and TRBJ1-2; weak D call: TRBD1 (6 bases). In germline, CDR1 is SGHAT, CDR2 FQNNGV. V lost 5 bases and J 8 bases, leaving 18 bases between the germline ends. The CDR3 consists of 14 residues. In DNA form, the CDR3 reads TGTGCCAGCAGCGCTACAGGGAGGGGCGACGGCTACACCTTC. As protein: CASSATGRGDGYTF.

This chain uses TRBV4-3 with TRBJ2-2, with TRBD1 identical over 9 bases. CDR3 size: 16 residues. V lost 2 bases and J lost 4; bases outside the gene matches: 5. Germline V gene data show CDR1 as LGHNA and CDR2 as YSLEER. CDR3 bases: TGCGCCAGCAGCCAACGACAGGGGGGGGTCACCGGGGAGCTGTTTTTT. Protein sequence: CASSQRQGGVTGELFF.

This chain links TRBV7-8 with TRBJ1-6; TRBD1 matches at 7 bases. The V segment lost 5 bases and the J segment 7 bases; nucleotides outside the gene matches: 8. The germline CDR1 and CDR2 sequences are SGHVS and FQNEAQ. This CDR3 region has 15 residues. This CDR3 is CASSLSLQGNSPLHF. As DNA, the CDR3 is TGTGCCAGCAGCCTTAGCCTACAGGGGAATTCACCCCTCCACTTT.

V and J are TRBV9 and TRBJ2-2, with a weak D call TRBD1 (5 bases). The germline gives CDR1 SGDLS, CDR2 YYNGEE. The germline V and J ends were trimmed by 4 bases and 3 bases, with 13 bases remaining between them. The CDR3 extends over 15 amino acids. The CDR3 sequence: CASSPSGKYTGELFF. The CDR3 DNA reads as TGTGCCAGCAGCCCCTCAGGGAAGTACACCGGGGAGCTGTTTTTT.

The chain carries TRBV15 and TRBJ2-1, with 8 positions matching TRBD2. The junction had 1 base not matched to a gene; V was cut back by 1 base and J by 5 bases. CDR3 length: 14 amino acids. The germline V gene encodes CDR1 LNHNV and CDR2 YYDKDF (reference sequence). The CDR3 loop is CATSRAGGDNEQFF. The CDR3 region has the DNA TGTGCCACCAGCAGAGCGGGGGGGGACAATGAGCAGTTCTTC. The full variable domain, with the rest looked up from reference TRBV15 and TRBJ2-1, is DAMVIQNPRYQVTQFGKPVTLSCSQTLNHNVMYWYQQKSSQAPKLLFHYYDKDFNNEADTPDNFQSRRPNTSFCFLDIRSPGLGDTAMYLCATSRAGGDNEQFFGPGTRLTVL.

The CDR3 DNA is TGTGCCAGCAGTGAACCGGGACAGAAACCCTATGGCTACACCTTC. The encoded protein is CASSEPGQKPYGYTF. This sequence joins TRBV6-1 and TRBJ1-2; 7 bases fit TRBD1. CDR1 is MNHNS, CDR2 SASEGT, per germline. This CDR3 is built from 15 residues. V gave up 2 bases and J gave up 4 bases; unmatched junction bases: 7.

The chain joins TRBV5-1 to TRBJ1-2, with TRBD1 identical over 9 bases. Looked up from germline, CDR1 is SGHRS and CDR2 is YFSETQ. V shed 7 bases, J shed 6 bases, and the junction held 19 bases outside the gene matches. The CDR3 has 17 amino acids. In nucleotides, the CDR3 is TGCGCCAGCGGTTCCGAGCCGCGGCCGGGACAGGGAGATGGCTACACCTTC. Residues: CASGSEPRPGQGDGYTF. Complete variable domain (other parts from reference TRBV5-1 and TRBJ1-2): KAGVTQTPRYLIKTRGQQVTLSCSPISGHRSVSWYQQTPGQGLQFLFEYFSETQRNKGNFPGRFSGRQFSNSRSEMNVSTLELGDSALYLCASGSEPRPGQGDGYTFGSGTRLTVV.

This clone was detected once. V gene TRBV18 combines with J gene TRBJ1-1, with a tentative D call TRBD1 (5 bases). Germline V lookup: CDR1 KGHSH, CDR2 LQKENI. Trimming stripped 3 bases from V and 1 base from J, with 15 bases between. The CDR3 runs 16 residues. The CDR3 nucleotides read TGTGCCAGCTCACCCTCCAGGGCTGGTTCGAACACTGAAGCTTTCTTT. It yields the protein CASSPSRAGSNTEAFF. Combining the CDR3 with reference TRBV18 and TRBJ1-1 gives the whole variable domain NAGVMQNPRHLVRRRGQEARLRCSPMKGHSHVYWYRQLPEEGLKFMVYLQKENIIDESGMPKERFSAEFPKEGPSILRIQQVVRGDSAAYFCASSPSRAGSNTEAFFGQGTRLTVV.

This sequence joins TRBV5-5 and TRBJ1-2; 9 nucleotides agree with TRBD1. V lost 0 bases, J lost 3 bases, and 6 bases stayed unmatched. CDR1 is SGHKS and CDR2 is YYEKEE in the germline V gene (reference sequence). The CDR3 runs 16 residues. For the CDR3, the DNA is TGTGCCAGCAGCTTGGCCGGGACAGGGATTGACTATGGCTACACCTTC. Protein: CASSLAGTGIDYGYTF.

The chain recombines TRBV27 with TRBJ2-1; 7 bases fit TRBD1. The CDR3 totals 15 residues. Looked up from germline, CDR1 is MNHEY and CDR2 is SMNVEV (reference sequence). V shed 4 bases, J shed 6 bases, and the junction held 9 bases outside the gene matches. CDR3 sequence reads: CASSSSGGLTNEQFF. In DNA form, the CDR3 reads TGTGCCAGCAGTTCCTCAGGGGGTCTGACCAATGAGCAGTTCTTC.

The count of this clone is one. The CDR3 reads CASSLVVGSYGYTF. The CDR3 nucleotides read TGCGCCAGCAGCTTGGTTGTAGGGAGCTATGGCTACACCTTC. The chain has TRBV5-1 and TRBJ1-2; no firm D call. The CDR3 covers 14 residues. Germline assignment: CDR1 SGHRS and CDR2 YFSETQ. With 0 bases removed from V and 4 bases from J, the gap between germline ends came to 10 bases.

The chain combines TRBV27 with TRBJ1-2; TRBD1 matches at 9 bases. J was trimmed by 4 bases and V by 4 bases; bases with no gene match: 7. This CDR3 contains 15 residues. Germline V gene lookup returns CDR1 MNHEY and CDR2 SMNVEV (reference sequence). CDR3 coding DNA: TGTGCCAGCAGTTCTACAGGGGGCAAGGTCTATGGCTACACCTTC. It is translated as CASSSTGGKVYGYTF.

CDR3 nucleotide sequence: TGCAGCGCCCAGCGGCAGGCTGGGGACACTGAAGCTTTCTTT. This translates into CSAQRQAGDTEAFF. The chain combines TRBV29-1 with TRBJ1-1; no clear D gene. Germline CDR1 reads SQVTM; CDR2 reads ANQGSEA. Trimming shortened V by 7 bases and J by 3 bases, and 18 bases separated the two germline ends. This CDR3 has 14 residues.

This clone was counted a single time. V is TRBV11-3 and J is TRBJ2-1; 10 bases fit TRBD2. CDR1 and CDR2 from the germline V gene are SGHNT and YENEEA. The CDR3 runs to 17 residues. V lost 4 bases, J lost 6 bases, and 12 bases stayed unmatched. The CDR3 DNA reads as TGTGCCAGCAGCTCTAGGGGGCTAGCGGGAGCTGGCAATGAGCAGTTCTTC. It translates to CASSSRGLAGAGNEQFF.

This clone came up a few times. The rearrangement links TRBV5-4 to TRBJ2-2; D may be TRBD1 (5 bases). The germline V and J ends were trimmed by 7 bases and 4 bases, with 14 bases remaining between them. The V gene's germline CDR1 is SGHNT and CDR2 YYREEE (reference sequence). This CDR3 is 14 amino acids long. DNA for the CDR3: TGTGCCAGCGTATCCAGGGCCAGCACCGGGGAGCTGTTTTTT. Amino acids: CASVSRASTGELFF.

The chain recombines TRBV27 with TRBJ1-2; TRBD1 might be the D (6 bases). Germline CDR1 MNHEY, CDR2 SMNVEV (reference sequence). The V gene lost 5 bases and the J gene lost 0 bases, with 13 bases spanning the gap. The CDR3 is 15 residues long. The CDR3 region is CASSPNDRPNYGYTF. The CDR3 bases are TGTGCCAGCAGTCCAAATGACAGGCCTAACTATGGCTACACCTTC.